The count of the clone carrying this T cell receptor beta chain is one. These data originate in a study of blood T cell repertoires in COVID-19. Study-wide background: Whether acute or convalescent, the COVID-19 samples came from the United States, Italy and Spain.

The CDR3 runs 13 residues. The V end lost 2 bases, the J end lost 5 bases, and 9 bases lay between the germline ends. Germline V gene lookup returns CDR1 MDHEN and CDR2 SYDVKM. Per the authors' pipeline: Nucleated cell number was recorded as an estimate derived from reference gene primer amplification. Generated by immunoSEQ multiplex PCR, the TCRdb table keeps only in-frame clones and is missing some. The D gene and trimming were derived from the DNA, and the V and J assignments and clone size from that table. The table records approximately 260,000 clones, roughly 82% of them present only once. The sample taken for sequencing was peripheral blood. This sequence was found in a woman of 80 years or more with active or convalescent COVID-19. The genes are TRBV28 and TRBJ1-2, with D tentatively TRBD1 (5 bases). The CDR3, as DNA: TGTGCCAGCAGTTTAAATCAGGGTTATGGCTACACCTTC. Its translation: CASSLNQGYGYTF.